The 9 T cell receptor beta chains given below trace back to one sample, sequenced in a study of cytomegalovirus exposure and HLA in healthy donors. The method was immunoSEQ multiplex PCR; TCRdb's version includes in-frame clones alone and lacks a portion of them. In the table there are roughly 150,000 clones, 70% to 90% of which are singletons. Sequencing was performed on PBMCs. All receptors come from a woman aged 18-30 years in good health and CMV-seropositive.

The chain has TRBV7-8 and TRBJ2-1; D is unclear. V lost 1 base to trimming and J lost 8 bases, with 9 bases between them. The CDR3 spans 13 residues. Germline CDR1 reads SGHVS; CDR2 reads FQNEAQ. The CDR3 DNA sequence: TGTGCCAGCAGCTTAGTGTCAAGAGATGAGCAGTTCTTC. Protein sequence: CASSLVSRDEQFF.

This chain connects TRBV5-6 to TRBJ2-3; 8 nucleotides agree with TRBD1. The CDR3 sequence is 14 residues long. The germline CDR1 and CDR2 sequences are SGHDT and YYEEEE. V trimming: 2 bases; J trimming: 3 bases; junction bases outside the gene matches: 2. DNA for the CDR3: TGTGCCAGCAGCTTCAGGACAGGGACAGATACGCAGTATTTT. This sequence encodes CASSFRTGTDTQYF.

This chain joins TRBV5-1 and TRBJ2-1, with 8 bases fitting TRBD1. V shed 2 bases, J shed 8 bases, and the junction held 12 bases outside the gene matches. Germline CDR1 and CDR2: SGHRS and YFSETQ. This CDR3 has 16 residues. For the CDR3, the DNA is TGCGCCAGCAGCTTTTTAGTCAGGGGGCTTGAGGATGAGCAGTTCTTC. Protein product: CASSFLVRGLEDEQFF.

The chain joins TRBV25-1 to TRBJ2-7; TRBD1 is a possible D gene (6 bases). V gave up 6 bases and J gave up 3 bases, with 15 bases separating them. From germline, CDR1 is MGHDK and CDR2 SYGVNS. The CDR3 totals 14 residues. The CDR3 loop reads CASSLTGIDYEQYF. DNA for the CDR3: TGTGCCAGCAGCCTCACAGGGATCGACTACGAGCAGTACTTC.

For this clone: Additional DNA sequences in this sample encode the identical CDR3. The chain has TRBV5-4 and TRBJ2-1; D is perhaps TRBD2 (6 bases). The V gene's germline CDR1 is SGHNT and CDR2 YYREEE (reference sequence). The CDR3 length is 15 residues. The ends were cut back, 0 bases at V and 0 bases at J, with 7 bases in the middle. CDR3 nucleotides: TGTGCCAGCAGCTTGGACGGGAGCTCCTACAATGAGCAGTTCTTC. This codes for CASSLDGSSYNEQFF.

The chain combines TRBV12-5 with TRBJ2-7, with D possibly TRBD1 on 6 matching bases. Looked up from germline, CDR1 is LGHNT and CDR2 is FRNRAP. CDR3 size: 14 residues. Trimming shortened V by 0 bases and J by 7 bases, and 13 bases separated the two germline ends. The CDR3 spells CASGLVTPTGEQYF. The CDR3 region has the DNA TGTGCTAGTGGTTTGGTAACCCCCACAGGGGAGCAGTACTTC.

This chain joins TRBV6-4 and TRBJ2-1; 7 nucleotides line up with TRBD2. The CDR3 is made up of 15 amino acids. With V trimmed by 6 bases and J by 11 bases, 16 bases remained unmatched. The V gene's germline CDR1 is MRHNA and CDR2 SNTAGT. CDR3 bases: TGTGCCAGCAGGGGTCAGGGAGGGAGCCCTTTGAAGCAGTTCTTC. It yields the protein CASRGQGGSPLKQFF.

The chain recombines TRBV27 with TRBJ2-1; D possibly corresponds to TRBD2 (5 bases). Germline V gene lookup returns CDR1 MNHEY and CDR2 SMNVEV (reference sequence). The CDR3 spans 15 residues. Trimming took 0 bases from V and 1 from J, leaving 7 bases between them. The CDR3 reads CASSLSRTSYNEQFF. CDR3 DNA sequence: TGTGCCAGCAGTTTATCCCGGACTTCCTACAATGAGCAGTTCTTC.

The CDR3 here is CASSPRLAGRIETQYF. The CDR3, as DNA: TGTGCCAGCAGTCCTAGACTAGCGGGAAGGATAGAGACCCAGTACTTC. J is TRBJ2-5 and V is TRBV27; 11 bases align to TRBD2. CDR3 size: 16 residues. Germline CDR1 and CDR2: MNHEY and SMNVEV (reference sequence). J gave up 4 bases and V 5 bases, and 9 bases lay outside the gene matches.